The 26 T cell receptor beta chains reported below all come from one sample, sequenced in a study of shared T cell receptors in the human thymus. The data were produced by immunoSEQ multiplex PCR, yet TCRdb's version contains in-frame clones alone and is incomplete. The sample gives roughly 500,000 clones, around three quarters of which show up once; roughly 0.013% is in the top ten. The same data also contributed to another study, on human thymus T cells.

Specimen: thymocytes. The receptors stem from a boy younger than two with a congenital heart defect.

The chain recombines TRBV10-3 with TRBJ2-3; 10 bases align to TRBD2. Germline loops: CDR1 ENHRY, CDR2 SYGVKD. The CDR3 has 14 residues. V dropped 7 bases and J dropped 9; count of bases not matched to a gene: 10. The CDR3 loop reads CAINSGRAKDTQYF. The CDR3 DNA follows: TGTGCCATCAACAGCGGGAGGGCCAAGGACACGCAGTATTTT.

The CDR3 region is CASSQINGGPDTLSYNEQFF. In DNA, the CDR3 is TGCGCCAGCAGCCAAATAAACGGGGGGCCCGACACTCTCTCCTACAATGAGCAGTTCTTC. This chain connects TRBV4-3 to TRBJ2-1, with D perhaps matching TRBD2 (7 bases). V was pared by 2 bases and J by 0 bases, with 23 bases between. The CDR3 sequence is 20 residues long. Germline V lookup: CDR1 LGHNA, CDR2 YSLEER.

The gene calls are TRBV5-1 and TRBJ1-4; 8 nucleotides line up with TRBD1. The CDR3 covers 15 residues. The trim removed 0 bases at V and 7 bases at J, leaving 5 bases unmatched. Looked up from germline, CDR1 is SGHRS and CDR2 is YFSETQ. The CDR3 sequence is CASSLVGTGSEKLFF. CDR3 sequence (DNA): TGCGCCAGCAGCTTGGTCGGGACAGGATCTGAAAAACTGTTTTTT.

J is TRBJ2-1 and V is TRBV6-1; 13 bases are shared with TRBD2. Germline CDR1 MNHNS, CDR2 SASEGT. V lost 6 bases and J lost 9; bases outside the gene matches: 5. The CDR3 spans 14 residues. The CDR3 DNA sequence: TGTGCCAGCAGAGAGACTAGCGGGAGGAGTGAGCAGTTCTTC. This sequence encodes CASRETSGRSEQFF.

The chain carries TRBV19 and TRBJ1-3, with no clear D. The length of the CDR3 is 15 residues. In germline, CDR1 is LNHDA, CDR2 SQIVND (reference sequence). V was shortened by 2 bases and J by 0 bases, with 8 bases between the two germline ends. CDR3 in DNA: TGTGCCAGTAGTATACGCAGGTACTCTGGAAACACCATATATTTT. Its protein product is CASSIRRYSGNTIYF.

CDR3 sequence: CASLGTAGNTIYF. The CDR3 DNA follows: TGTGCCAGCCTAGGGACAGCTGGAAACACCATATATTTT. The rearrangement uses TRBV2 and TRBJ1-3, with 7 bases identical to TRBD1. With 8 bases clipped from V and 2 bases from J, the junction kept 3 bases outside the gene matches. The CDR3 has 13 residues. Germline assignment: CDR1 SNHLY and CDR2 FYNNEI.

A few counts support this clone. The chain links TRBV4-2 to TRBJ1-5, with TRBD1 identical over 7 bases. V shed 4 bases and J 8 bases; nucleotides not matched to a gene: 8. This CDR3 has 14 amino acids. From germline, CDR1 is LGHNA and CDR2 YNFKEQ. This CDR3 reads CASSPGQVAEPQHF. The CDR3 DNA sequence: TGTGCCAGCAGCCCCGGACAGGTCGCGGAGCCCCAGCATTTT.

The table lists this clone with a few counts. The V and J genes are TRBV5-6 and TRBJ2-2; a possible D gene is TRBD2 (6 bases). V dropped 1 base and J dropped 7 bases, with 17 bases sitting between them. This CDR3 region has 16 residues. From germline, CDR1 is SGHDT and CDR2 YYEEEE. CDR3 nucleotides: TGTGCCAGCAGCTTGTTGAACGGGAGCTTCGGCGGGGAGCTGTTTTTT. Protein: CASSLLNGSFGGELFF. The entire variable domain, with the rest obtained from reference TRBV5-6 and TRBJ2-2, is as follows: DAGVTQSPTHLIKTRGQQVTLRCSPKSGHDTVSWYQQALGQGPQFIFQYYEEEERQRGNFPDRFSGHQFPNYSSELNVNALLLGDSALYLCASSLLNGSFGGELFFGEGSRLTVL.

The gene calls are TRBV27 and TRBJ2-7; 10 bases agree with TRBD1. In germline, CDR1 is MNHEY, CDR2 SMNVEV (reference sequence). The J segment lost 7 bases and the V segment lost 8 bases, leaving 8 bases of the junction unmatched. CDR3 length equals 13 residues. Here the CDR3 DNA reads TGTGCCAGCGGGACAGGGGTCTGGTGGGAGCAGTACTTC. Protein sequence: CASGTGVWWEQYF.

This clone came up once. The chain has TRBV4-3 and TRBJ1-5; D gene unclear. The CDR3 consists of 16 residues. V lost 5 bases and J 2 bases, leaving 16 bases between the germline ends. Germline V CDR1 and CDR2: LGHNA, YSLEER. The CDR3 spells CASSVRFRAGNQPQHF. In DNA, the CDR3 is TGCGCCAGCAGCGTCAGATTTCGTGCGGGCAATCAGCCCCAGCATTTT.

This chain connects TRBV10-1 to TRBJ2-2; perhaps TRBD2 as D (5 bases). Germline V lookup: CDR1 WNHNN, CDR2 SYGVQD (reference sequence). The CDR3 has 16 residues. V lost 3 bases and J lost 3, with 14 bases in between. CDR3 sequence reads: CASSEGRVGDTGELFF. The CDR3 DNA follows: TGCGCCAGCAGTGAAGGACGGGTCGGGGACACCGGGGAGCTGTTTTTT.

This clone was seen just once. This sequence joins TRBV27 and TRBJ2-2; D remains unclear. The germline V gene encodes CDR1 MNHEY and CDR2 SMNVEV (reference sequence). This CDR3 spans 15 amino acids. Trimming took 6 bases from V and 6 from J, leaving 17 bases between them. The CDR3 DNA reads TGTGCCAGCAGCCACCTCTCTGAGAATGCCGGGGAGCTGTTTTTT. It specifies CASSHLSENAGELFF.

The rearrangement uses TRBV2 and TRBJ2-2; D remains unclear. With 8 bases removed from V and 4 bases from J, the gap between germline ends came to 14 bases. Germline V gene data show CDR1 as SNHLY and CDR2 as FYNNEI. The CDR3 runs 14 residues. The DNA for the CDR3 is TGTGCCAGCGGCGTCACAGCCGGCACCGGGGAGCTGTTTTTT. Amino acid sequence: CASGVTAGTGELFF.

This sequence joins TRBV5-1 and TRBJ2-1, with TRBD2 matching over 13 bases. This CDR3 region has 21 residues. J gave up 5 bases and V 0 bases, and 17 bases lay outside the gene matches. Germline CDR1 reads SGHRS; CDR2 reads YFSETQ. DNA for the CDR3: TGCGCCAGCAGCTTGGCAGGGGCAGGGGGCGGACTAGCGGGAGAAGACAATGAGCAGTTCTTC. It translates to CASSLAGAGGGLAGEDNEQFF.

The chain carries TRBV4-1 and TRBJ1-6; no clear D. This CDR3 has 16 residues. The germline V gene encodes CDR1 MGHRA and CDR2 YSYEKL. Trimming stripped 0 bases from V and 6 bases from J, with 12 bases between. As DNA, the CDR3 is TGCGCCAGCAGCCAAGATTTTCAGGTTTCTAATTCACCCCTCCACTTT. Protein: CASSQDFQVSNSPLHF.

The CDR3 protein is CASSLRTHTYEQYF. The CDR3 DNA sequence: TGTGCCAGCAGTCTCCGGACTCACACCTACGAGCAGTACTTC. This rearrangement joins TRBV27 to TRBJ2-7; D might be TRBD2 (5 bases). Trimming pared 5 bases from V and 2 bases from J, leaving 13 bases between. Germline CDR1 and CDR2: MNHEY and SMNVEV (reference sequence). The CDR3 has 14 residues.

This clone occurred a few times. The V and J genes are TRBV19 and TRBJ2-1, with 9 positions matching TRBD2. Germline-derived CDR1 and CDR2 are LNHDA and SQIVND (reference sequence). The CDR3 sequence is 14 residues long. Trimming cost V 3 bases and J 9 bases; bases outside gene matches: 6. The CDR3 here is CASSIAGGRAEQFF. DNA for the CDR3: TGTGCCAGTAGTATTGCTGGCGGGAGGGCTGAGCAGTTCTTC.

V and J are TRBV7-9 and TRBJ2-7, with TRBD2 identical over 7 bases. This CDR3 is built from 14 residues. Germline CDR1 is SEHNR and CDR2 is FQNEAQ (reference sequence). V was pared by 4 bases and J by 9 bases, with 12 bases of the junction left unmatched. As DNA, the CDR3 is TGTGCCAGCAGCTCCCTCGGGCGGGAGAGGGTGCAGTACTTC. This gives the protein CASSSLGRERVQYF.

The rearrangement uses TRBV5-1 and TRBJ2-6, with 8 bases identical to TRBD2. The CDR3 loop spans 16 amino acids. Germline trimming cut 8 bases from V and 0 bases from J; bases unmatched to any gene: 7. Per the germline V gene, CDR1 is SGHRS and CDR2 is YFSETQ. CDR3 nucleotides: TGCGCCAGACCGGGGGGGAACCTCTCTGGGGCCAACGTCCTGACTTTC. It is translated as CARPGGNLSGANVLTF.

This clone was seen more than once but under ten times. The rearrangement uses TRBV28 and TRBJ1-2, with a weak D call TRBD1 (6 bases). V was trimmed by 2 bases and J by 4 bases, leaving 8 bases between them. The CDR3 extends over 13 amino acids. Per germline, CDR1 MDHEN and CDR2 SYDVKM. DNA for the CDR3: TGTGCCAGCAGTTTAGGACAGCCCTATGGCTACACCTTC. Translation: CASSLGQPYGYTF.

About this clone itself: The same CDR3 is also encoded by other DNA sequences in this sample. The V call is TRBV6-1, the J call TRBJ2-7; no clear D. The CDR3 loop spans 15 amino acids. From germline, CDR1 is MNHNS and CDR2 SASEGT. V was shortened by 5 bases and J by 6 bases, with 20 bases between the two germline ends. The CDR3 coding sequence is TGTGCCAGCAGTAAAAAGAGGTCCCCCCCTGGCGAGCAGTACTTC. It is translated as CASSKKRSPPGEQYF.

The chain employs TRBV2 and TRBJ1-1, with 7 bases lining up with TRBD1. From germline, CDR1 is SNHLY and CDR2 FYNNEI. This CDR3 region has 15 residues. The V and J ends lost 0 bases and 12 bases, in that order; junction bases with no gene match: 13. The CDR3 sequence is CASSEALWDRCVTFF. CDR3 DNA sequence: TGTGCCAGCAGTGAAGCGCTTTGGGACAGATGTGTGACTTTCTTT.

The V call is TRBV30, the J call TRBJ2-7, with D unclear. In germline, CDR1 is GTSNPN, CDR2 SVGIG (reference sequence). The CDR3 has 15 residues. Trimming removed 0 bases at V and 3 bases at J, with 15 bases between. Here the CDR3 reads CAWSVEFQTLYEQYF. The CDR3 DNA reads as TGTGCCTGGAGTGTAGAATTCCAGACACTCTACGAGCAGTACTTC.

J is TRBJ1-2 and V is TRBV25-1; no definite D call. The CDR3 is 13 amino acids. The germline V gene has CDR1 MGHDK and CDR2 SYGVNS. V lost 6 bases, J lost 7 bases, and 15 bases lay in between. CDR3: CASSLGRVGGYTF. The CDR3 DNA reads TGTGCCAGCAGCCTTGGGCGGGTTGGTGGCTACACCTTC.

CDR3: CASSQGVRTGGYQPQHF. The CDR3 region has the DNA TGCGCCAGCAGCCAGGGGGTCAGGACAGGGGGTTATCAGCCCCAGCATTTT. This chain links TRBV4-3 with TRBJ1-5; 10 nucleotides match TRBD1. Germline CDR1 LGHNA, CDR2 YSLEER. V dropped 3 bases and J dropped 5; count of bases not matched to a gene: 10. CDR3 size: 17 residues.

The chain recombines TRBV28 with TRBJ2-5, with 16 bases identical to TRBD2. CDR1 is MDHEN, CDR2 SYDVKM, per germline. This CDR3 has 20 residues. V shed 4 bases, J shed 0 bases, and the junction held 11 bases outside the gene matches. The CDR3 DNA follows: TGTGCCAGCAGTTCGCTAGCCGCGGGGACTAGCGGGAGGGACCAAGAGACCCAGTACTTC. It codes for CASSSLAAGTSGRDQETQYF.